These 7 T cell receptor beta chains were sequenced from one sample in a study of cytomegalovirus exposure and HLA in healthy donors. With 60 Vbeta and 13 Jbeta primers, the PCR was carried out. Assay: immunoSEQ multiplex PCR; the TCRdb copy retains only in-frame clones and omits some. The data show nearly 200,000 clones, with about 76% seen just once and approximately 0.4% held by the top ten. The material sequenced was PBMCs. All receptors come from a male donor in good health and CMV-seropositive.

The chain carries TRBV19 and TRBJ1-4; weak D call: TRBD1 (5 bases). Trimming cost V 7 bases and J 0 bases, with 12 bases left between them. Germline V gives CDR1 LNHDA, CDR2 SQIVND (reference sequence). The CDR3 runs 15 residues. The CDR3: CASKTDISTNEKLFF. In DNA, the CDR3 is TGTGCCAGTAAAACGGACATTTCAACTAATGAAAAACTGTTTTTT.

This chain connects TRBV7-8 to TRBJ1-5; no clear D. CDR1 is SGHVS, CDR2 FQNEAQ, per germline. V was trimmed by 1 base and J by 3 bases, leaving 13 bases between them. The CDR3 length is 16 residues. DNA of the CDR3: TGTGCCAGCAGCTTAGATCGGCGGTCGGTCAATCAGCCCCAGCATTTT. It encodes CASSLDRRSVNQPQHF. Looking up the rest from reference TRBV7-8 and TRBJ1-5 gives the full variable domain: GAGVSQSPRYKVAKRGQDVALRCDPISGHVSLFWYQQALGQGPEFLTYFQNEAQLDKSGLPSDRFFAERPEGSVSTLKIQRTQQEDSAVYLCASSLDRRSVNQPQHFGDGTRLSIL.

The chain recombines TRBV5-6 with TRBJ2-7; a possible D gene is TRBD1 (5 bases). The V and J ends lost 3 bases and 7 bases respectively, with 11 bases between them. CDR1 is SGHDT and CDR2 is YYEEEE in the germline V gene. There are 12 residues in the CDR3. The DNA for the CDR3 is TGTGCCAGCAGCTCGCCCAAGGGGGAGCAGTACTTC. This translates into CASSSPKGEQYF.

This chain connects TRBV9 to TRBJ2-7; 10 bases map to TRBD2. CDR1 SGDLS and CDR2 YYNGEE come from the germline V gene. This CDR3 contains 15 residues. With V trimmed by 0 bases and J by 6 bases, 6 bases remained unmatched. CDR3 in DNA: TGTGCCAGCAGCGTAGGGTCTAGCGGGAGTAGCGAGCAGTACTTC. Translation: CASSVGSSGSSEQYF.

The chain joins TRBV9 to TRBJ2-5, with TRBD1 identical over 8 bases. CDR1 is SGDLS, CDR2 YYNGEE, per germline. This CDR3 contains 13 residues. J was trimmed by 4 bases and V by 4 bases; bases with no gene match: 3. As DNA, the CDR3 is TGTGCCAGCAGCCCCGGACAGGGAGAGACCCAGTACTTC. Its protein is CASSPGQGETQYF.

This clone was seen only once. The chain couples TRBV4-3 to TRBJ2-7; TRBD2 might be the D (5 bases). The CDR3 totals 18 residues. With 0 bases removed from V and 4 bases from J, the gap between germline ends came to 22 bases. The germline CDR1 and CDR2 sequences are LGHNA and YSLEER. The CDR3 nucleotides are TGCGCCAGCAGCCAAGAGTACTATGGGCAACTTGGCGGGTACGAGCAGTACTTC. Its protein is CASSQEYYGQLGGYEQYF.

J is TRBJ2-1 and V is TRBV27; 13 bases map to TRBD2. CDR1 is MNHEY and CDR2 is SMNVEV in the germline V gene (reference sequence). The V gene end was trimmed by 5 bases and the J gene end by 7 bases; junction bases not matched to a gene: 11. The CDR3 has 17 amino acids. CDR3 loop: CASSRRTSGGGANEQFF. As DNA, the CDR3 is TGTGCCAGCAGTCGTAGGACTAGCGGGGGAGGGGCAAATGAGCAGTTCTTC.